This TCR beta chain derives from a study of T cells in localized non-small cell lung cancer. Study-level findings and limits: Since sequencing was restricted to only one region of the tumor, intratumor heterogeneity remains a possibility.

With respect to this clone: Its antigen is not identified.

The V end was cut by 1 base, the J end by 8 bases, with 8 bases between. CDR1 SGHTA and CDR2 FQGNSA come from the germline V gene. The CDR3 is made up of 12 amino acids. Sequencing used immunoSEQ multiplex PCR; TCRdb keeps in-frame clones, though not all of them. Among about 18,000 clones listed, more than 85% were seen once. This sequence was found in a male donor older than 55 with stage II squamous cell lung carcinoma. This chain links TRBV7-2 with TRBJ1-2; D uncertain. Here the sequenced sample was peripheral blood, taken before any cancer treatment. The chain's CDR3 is CASSLDFLGYTF. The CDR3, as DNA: TGTGCCAGCAGCTTAGACTTTTTGGGCTACACCTTC.